The 4 T cell receptor beta chains listed next were all sequenced from one sample in a study of T cell responses to AZD1222 COVID-19 vaccine. TCRdb's table, derived via immunoSEQ multiplex PCR, lists solely in-frame clones and lacks some. The sample lists 28,000 or so clones, about 90% occurring once. The sequenced sample was peripheral blood, obtained 28 days after the second AZD1222 dose. These receptors were collected from an adult who received the AZD1222 COVID-19 vaccine.

CDR3 sequence reads: CASSNQRAGGTQYF. The CDR3 DNA reads as TGTGCCAGTAGTAATCAGAGGGCTGGCGGGACCCAGTACTTC. The rearrangement uses TRBV19 and TRBJ2-5; possibly TRBD2 for D (5 bases). Germline V gene lookup returns CDR1 LNHDA and CDR2 SQIVND (reference sequence). There are 14 residues in the CDR3. The V end lost 4 bases, the J end lost 7 bases, and 16 bases lay between the germline ends.

The chain uses TRBV7-9 and TRBJ1-5; the D gene is possibly TRBD1 (5 bases). From germline, CDR1 is SEHNR and CDR2 FQNEAQ (reference sequence). There are 14 residues in the CDR3. Trimming shortened V by 1 base and J by 2 bases, and 6 bases separated the two germline ends. The DNA of the CDR3 is TGTGCCAGCAGCTTAGGGGGGGGCAATCAGCCCCAGCATTTT. Protein: CASSLGGGNQPQHF.

The V call is TRBV4-3, the J call TRBJ1-2, with TRBD1 matching 7 bases. CDR3 size: 15 residues. Germline CDR1 is LGHNA and CDR2 is YSLEER. V dropped 1 base and J dropped 7; count of bases not matched to a gene: 9. CDR3 sequence: CASSQVLGGRGGYTF. The CDR3 DNA is TGCGCCAGCAGCCAAGTACTAGGGGGCCGGGGTGGCTACACCTTC.

The chain has TRBV5-1 and TRBJ2-3, with D perhaps being TRBD1 or TRBD2 (5 bases each). The V and J ends lost 1 base and 2 bases respectively, with 11 bases between them. This CDR3 comprises 15 residues. CDR1 is SGHRS, CDR2 YFSETQ, per germline. CDR3 sequence: CASSLRGRPTDTQYF. DNA for the CDR3: TGCGCCAGCAGCTTGCGGGGCCGTCCCACAGATACGCAGTATTTT.